This T cell receptor (beta chain) appears in the sequencing data of a study of blood T cell repertoires in COVID-19. The CDR3 length is 14 residues. V shed 4 bases, J shed 6 bases, and the junction held 4 bases outside the gene matches. CDR1 is LGHDT, CDR2 YNNKEL, per germline (reference sequence). Measured with immunoSEQ multiplex PCR; TCRdb has only the in-frame clones, and not every one. The table has about 260,000 clones, about 87% seen once; the top ten hold roughly 1.6%. The V and J genes are TRBV3-1 (or the pseudogene TRBV3-2) and TRBJ1-4; 8 bases are shared with TRBD1. Specimen: peripheral blood. The receptor comes from a woman between 40 and 55 years old who had recovered from COVID-19. The DNA for the CDR3 is TGTGCCAGCAGCCCCCCGACAGGGGATGAAAAACTGTTTTTT. Encoded protein: CASSPPTGDEKLFF.